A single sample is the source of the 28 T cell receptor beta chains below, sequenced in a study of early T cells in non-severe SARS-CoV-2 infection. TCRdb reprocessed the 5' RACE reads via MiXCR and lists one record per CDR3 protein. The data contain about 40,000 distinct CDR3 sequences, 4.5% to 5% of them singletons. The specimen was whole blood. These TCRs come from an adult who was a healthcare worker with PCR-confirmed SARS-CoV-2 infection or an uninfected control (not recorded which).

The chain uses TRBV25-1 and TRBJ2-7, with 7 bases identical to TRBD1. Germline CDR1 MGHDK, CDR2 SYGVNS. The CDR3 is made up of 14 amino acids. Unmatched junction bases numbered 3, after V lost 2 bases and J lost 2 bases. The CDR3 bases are TGTGCCAGCAGTGAAGGACAGGTCCCCTACGAGCAGTACTTC. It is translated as CASSEGQVPYEQYF.

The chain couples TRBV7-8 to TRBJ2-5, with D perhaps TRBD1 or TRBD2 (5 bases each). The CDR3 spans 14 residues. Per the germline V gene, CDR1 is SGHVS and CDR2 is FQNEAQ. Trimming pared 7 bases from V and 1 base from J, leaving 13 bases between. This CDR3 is CASIPGTTQETQYF. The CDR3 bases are TGTGCCAGCATCCCGGGGACCACCCAAGAGACCCAGTACTTC.

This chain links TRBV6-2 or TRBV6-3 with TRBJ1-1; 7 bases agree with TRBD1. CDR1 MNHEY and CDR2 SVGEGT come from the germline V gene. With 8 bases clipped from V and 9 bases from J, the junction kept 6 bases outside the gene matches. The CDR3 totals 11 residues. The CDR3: CASGGTDQAFF. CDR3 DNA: TGTGCCAGCGGCGGGACAGACCAAGCTTTCTTT.

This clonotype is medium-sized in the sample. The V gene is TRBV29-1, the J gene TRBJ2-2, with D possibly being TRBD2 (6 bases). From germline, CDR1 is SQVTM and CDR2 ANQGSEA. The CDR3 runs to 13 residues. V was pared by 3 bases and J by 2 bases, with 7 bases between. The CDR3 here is CSVEGLNTGELFF. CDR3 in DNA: TGCAGCGTTGAGGGACTCAACACCGGGGAGCTGTTTTTT.

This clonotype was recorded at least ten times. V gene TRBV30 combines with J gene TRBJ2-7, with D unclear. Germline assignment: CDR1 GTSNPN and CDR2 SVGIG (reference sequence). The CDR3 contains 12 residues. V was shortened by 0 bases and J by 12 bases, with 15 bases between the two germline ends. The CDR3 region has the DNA TGTGCCTGGAGTGTATCAGGTACAAATATGTACTTC. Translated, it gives CAWSVSGTNMYF.

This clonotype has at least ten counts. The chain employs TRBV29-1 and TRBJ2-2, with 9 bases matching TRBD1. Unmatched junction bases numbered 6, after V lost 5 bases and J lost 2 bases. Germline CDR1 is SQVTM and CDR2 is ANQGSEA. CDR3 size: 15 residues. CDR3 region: CSVTPGQGNTGELFF. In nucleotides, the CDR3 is TGCAGCGTTACACCGGGACAGGGTAACACCGGGGAGCTGTTTTTT.

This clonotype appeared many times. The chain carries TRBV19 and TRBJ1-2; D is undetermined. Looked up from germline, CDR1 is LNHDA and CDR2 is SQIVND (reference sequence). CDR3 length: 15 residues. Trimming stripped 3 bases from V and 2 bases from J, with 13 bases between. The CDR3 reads CASSIESGRNYGYTF. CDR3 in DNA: TGTGCCAGTAGTATCGAGTCCGGCAGGAACTATGGCTACACCTTC.

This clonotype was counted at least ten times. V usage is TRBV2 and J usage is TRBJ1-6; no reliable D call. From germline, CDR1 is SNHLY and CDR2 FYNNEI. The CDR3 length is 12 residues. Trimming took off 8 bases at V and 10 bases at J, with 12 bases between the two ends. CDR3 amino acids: CASGPSGSPLHF. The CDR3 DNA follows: TGTGCCAGCGGGCCCTCAGGCTCACCCCTCCACTTT.

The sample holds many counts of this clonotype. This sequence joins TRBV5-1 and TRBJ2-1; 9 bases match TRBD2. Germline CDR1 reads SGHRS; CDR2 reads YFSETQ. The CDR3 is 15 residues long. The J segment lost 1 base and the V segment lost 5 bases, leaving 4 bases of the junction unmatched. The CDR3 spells CASRRSGGSYNEQFF. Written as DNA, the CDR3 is TGCGCCAGCAGAAGAAGCGGGGGGTCCTACAATGAGCAGTTCTTC.

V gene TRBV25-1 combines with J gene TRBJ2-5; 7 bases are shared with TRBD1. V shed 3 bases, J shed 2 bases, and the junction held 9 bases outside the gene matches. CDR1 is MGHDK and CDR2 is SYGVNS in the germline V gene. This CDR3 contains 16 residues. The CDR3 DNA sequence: TGTGCCAGCAGTGAGATAACCGGGACAGCGCAAGAGACCCAGTACTTC. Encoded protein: CASSEITGTAQETQYF.

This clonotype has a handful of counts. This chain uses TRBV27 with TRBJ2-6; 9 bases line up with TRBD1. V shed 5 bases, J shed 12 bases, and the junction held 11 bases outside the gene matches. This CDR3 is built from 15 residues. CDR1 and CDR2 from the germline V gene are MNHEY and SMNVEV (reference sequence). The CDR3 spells CASSPTGGNGPVLTF. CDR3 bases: TGTGCCAGCAGTCCAACAGGGGGCAATGGTCCCGTCCTGACTTTC. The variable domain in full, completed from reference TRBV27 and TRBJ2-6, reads EAQVTQNPRYLITVTGKKLTVTCSQNMNHEYMSWYRQDPGLGLRQIYYSMNVEVTDKGDVPEGYKVSRKEKRNFPLILESPSPNQTSLYFCASSPTGGNGPVLTFGAGSRLTVL.

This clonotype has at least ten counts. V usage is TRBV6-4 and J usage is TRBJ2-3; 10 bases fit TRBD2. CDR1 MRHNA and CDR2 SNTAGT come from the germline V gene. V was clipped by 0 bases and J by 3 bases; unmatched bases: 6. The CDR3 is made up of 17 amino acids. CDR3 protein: CASSDSASGSGTDTQYF. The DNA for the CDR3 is TGTGCCAGCAGTGACTCGGCTAGCGGGAGTGGTACAGATACGCAGTATTTT.

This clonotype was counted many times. CDR3 in amino acids: CASSPTGNNEKLFF. The CDR3 DNA reads as TGTGCCAGCTCACCAACAGGGAATAATGAAAAACTGTTTTTT. The gene calls are TRBV18 and TRBJ1-4, with D maybe TRBD1 (6 bases). This CDR3 region has 14 residues. CDR1 and CDR2 from the germline V gene are KGHSH and LQKENI. V gave up 2 bases and J gave up 4 bases, with 8 bases separating them.

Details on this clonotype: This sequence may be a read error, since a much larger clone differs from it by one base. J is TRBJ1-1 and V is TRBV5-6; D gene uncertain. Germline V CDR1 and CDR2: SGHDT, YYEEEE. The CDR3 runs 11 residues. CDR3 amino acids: CASSRNIEAFF. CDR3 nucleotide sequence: TGTGCCAGCAGCAGGAACATTGAAGCTTTCTTT.

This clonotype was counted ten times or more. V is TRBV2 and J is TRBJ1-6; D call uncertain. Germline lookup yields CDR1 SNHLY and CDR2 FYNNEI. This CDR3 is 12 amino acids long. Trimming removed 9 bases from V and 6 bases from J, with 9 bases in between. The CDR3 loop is CARGLSNSPLHF. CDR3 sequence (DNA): TGTGCCAGAGGGCTCAGTAATTCACCCCTCCACTTT.

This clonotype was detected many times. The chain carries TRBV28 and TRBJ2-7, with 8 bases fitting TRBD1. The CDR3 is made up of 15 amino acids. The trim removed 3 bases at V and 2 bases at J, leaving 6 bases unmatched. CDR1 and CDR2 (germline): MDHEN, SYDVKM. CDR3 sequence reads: CASSFSGTGTYEQYF. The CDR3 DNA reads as TGTGCCAGCAGTTTTTCCGGGACAGGAACCTACGAGCAGTACTTC.

As DNA, the CDR3 is TGCGCCAGCAGCTGGGGACAGTTAAGTGAAGCTTTCTTT. It is translated as CASSWGQLSEAFF. This chain connects TRBV5-1 to TRBJ1-1, with TRBD1 identical over 7 bases. Per the germline V gene, CDR1 is SGHRS and CDR2 is YFSETQ. The CDR3 has 13 amino acids. The V segment lost 3 bases and the J segment 7 bases; nucleotides outside the gene matches: 6.

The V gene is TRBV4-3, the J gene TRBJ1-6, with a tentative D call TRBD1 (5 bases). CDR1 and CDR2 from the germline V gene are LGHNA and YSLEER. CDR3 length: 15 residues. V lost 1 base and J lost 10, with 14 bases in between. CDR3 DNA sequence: TGCGCCAGCAGCCAAGTGATGGGGGGTCAATCACCCCTCCACTTT. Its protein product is CASSQVMGGQSPLHF.

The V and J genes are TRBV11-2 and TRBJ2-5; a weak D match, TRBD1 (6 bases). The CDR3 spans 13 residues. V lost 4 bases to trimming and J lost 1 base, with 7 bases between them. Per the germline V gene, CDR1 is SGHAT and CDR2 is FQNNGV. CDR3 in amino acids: CASSWTVQETQYF. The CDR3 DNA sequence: TGTGCCAGCAGCTGGACAGTCCAAGAGACCCAGTACTTC.

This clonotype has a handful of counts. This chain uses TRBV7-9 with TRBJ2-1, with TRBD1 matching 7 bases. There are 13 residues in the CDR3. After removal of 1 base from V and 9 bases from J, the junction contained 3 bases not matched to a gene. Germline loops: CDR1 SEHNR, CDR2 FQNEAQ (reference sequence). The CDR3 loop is CASSLVQGSEQFF. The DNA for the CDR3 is TGTGCCAGCAGCTTAGTACAGGGGTCTGAGCAGTTCTTC.

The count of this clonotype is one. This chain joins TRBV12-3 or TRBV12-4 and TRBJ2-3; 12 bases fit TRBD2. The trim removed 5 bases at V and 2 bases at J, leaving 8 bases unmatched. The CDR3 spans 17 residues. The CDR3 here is CASSPLTSGGFTDTQYF. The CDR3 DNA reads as TGTGCCAGCAGTCCCCTGACTAGCGGGGGATTCACAGATACGCAGTATTTT.

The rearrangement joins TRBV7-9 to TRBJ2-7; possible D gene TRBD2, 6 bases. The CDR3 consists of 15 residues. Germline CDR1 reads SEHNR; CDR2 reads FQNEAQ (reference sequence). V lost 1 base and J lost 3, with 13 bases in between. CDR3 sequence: CASSLGTTTGYEQYF. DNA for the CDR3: TGTGCCAGCAGCTTAGGGACTACAACTGGCTACGAGCAGTACTTC.

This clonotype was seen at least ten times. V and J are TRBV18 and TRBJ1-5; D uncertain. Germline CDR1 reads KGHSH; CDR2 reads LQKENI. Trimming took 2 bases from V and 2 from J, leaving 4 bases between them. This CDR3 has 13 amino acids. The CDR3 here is CASSPDRNQPQHF. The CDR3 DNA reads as TGTGCCAGCTCACCAGACCGCAATCAGCCCCAGCATTTT.

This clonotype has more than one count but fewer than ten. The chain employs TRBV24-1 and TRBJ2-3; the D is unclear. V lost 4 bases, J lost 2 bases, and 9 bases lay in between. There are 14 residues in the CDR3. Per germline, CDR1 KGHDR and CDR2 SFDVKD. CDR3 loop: CATSDPSLTDTQYF. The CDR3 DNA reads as TGTGCCACCAGTGACCCTTCCCTCACAGATACGCAGTATTTT.

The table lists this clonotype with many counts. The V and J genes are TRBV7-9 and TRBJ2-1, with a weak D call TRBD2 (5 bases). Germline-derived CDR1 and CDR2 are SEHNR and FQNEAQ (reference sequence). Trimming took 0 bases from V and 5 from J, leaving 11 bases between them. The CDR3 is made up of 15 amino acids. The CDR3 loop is CASSLAGVRDNEQFF. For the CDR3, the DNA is TGTGCCAGCAGCTTAGCGGGAGTCCGGGACAATGAGCAGTTCTTC.

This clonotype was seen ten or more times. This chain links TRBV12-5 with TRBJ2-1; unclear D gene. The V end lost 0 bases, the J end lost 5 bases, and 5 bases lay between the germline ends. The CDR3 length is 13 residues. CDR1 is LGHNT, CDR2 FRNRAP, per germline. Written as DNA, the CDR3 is TGTGCTAGTGGTTTGGTACTGAACAATGAGCAGTTCTTC. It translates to CASGLVLNNEQFF.

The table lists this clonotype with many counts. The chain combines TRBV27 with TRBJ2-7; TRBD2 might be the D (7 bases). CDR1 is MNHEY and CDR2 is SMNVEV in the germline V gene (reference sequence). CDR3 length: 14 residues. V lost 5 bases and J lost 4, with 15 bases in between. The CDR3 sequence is CASSPLGGPYEQYF. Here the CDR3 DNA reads TGTGCCAGCAGTCCGTTGGGGGGGCCTTACGAGCAGTACTTC.

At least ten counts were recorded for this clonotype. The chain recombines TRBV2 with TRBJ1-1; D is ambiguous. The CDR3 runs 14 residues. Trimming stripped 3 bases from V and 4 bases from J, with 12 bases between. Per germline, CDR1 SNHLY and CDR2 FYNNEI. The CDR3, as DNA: TGTGCCAGCAGTGAGGTTATAGTGAGCACTGAAGCTTTCTTT. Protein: CASSEVIVSTEAFF. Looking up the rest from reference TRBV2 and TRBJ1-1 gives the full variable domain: EPEVTQTPSHQVTQMGQEVILRCVPISNHLYFYWYRQILGQKVEFLVSFYNNEISEKSEIFDDQFSVERPDGSNFTLKIRSTKLEDSAMYFCASSEVIVSTEAFFGQGTRLTVV.